Below are 14 T cell receptor beta chains sequenced from a single sample in a study of blood T cell repertoires in COVID-19. The table came from immunoSEQ multiplex PCR; TCRdb's copy has only in-frame clones and leaves some out. The data show around 29,000 clones, 70% to 90% seen once. The sample was peripheral blood. These receptors came from a human donor in a cohort sampled during active COVID-19.

The rearrangement uses TRBV6-5 and TRBJ2-1; D is ambiguous. V lost 5 bases, J lost 8 bases, and 7 bases lay in between. This CDR3 is built from 11 residues. The germline gives CDR1 MNHEY, CDR2 SVGAGI. CDR3 DNA: TGTGCCAGCAGTCGAAGCGATGAGCAGTTCTTC. Translated: CASSRSDEQFF.

The J gene is TRBJ2-1, the V gene TRBV5-4; 9 bases align to TRBD2. This CDR3 is 16 amino acids long. The ends lost 4 bases at V and 2 bases at J; junction bases unmatched: 7. Germline assignment: CDR1 SGHNT and CDR2 YYREEE (reference sequence). In DNA, the CDR3 is TGTGCCAGCAGCATATTAGCGGGGGCGACCTACAATGAGCAGTTCTTC. Translated: CASSILAGATYNEQFF.

This sequence joins TRBV12-3 or TRBV12-4 and TRBJ2-3; a weak D match, TRBD1 (6 bases). The CDR3 spans 13 residues. V lost 6 bases, J lost 3 bases, and 10 bases lay in between. The CDR3 here is CASRGARTDTQYF. The DNA for the CDR3 is TGTGCCAGCAGGGGGGCGAGGACAGATACGCAGTATTTT.

The chain couples TRBV5-1 to TRBJ1-3; D gene unclear. The germline CDR1 and CDR2 sequences are SGHRS and YFSETQ. CDR3 length: 14 residues. V lost 4 bases and J 8 bases, leaving 16 bases between the germline ends. Here the CDR3 DNA reads TGCGCCAGCAGCCCCACAGCCGCTTCGGACACCATATATTTT. Residues: CASSPTAASDTIYF. The full variable domain, in which reference TRBV5-1 and TRBJ1-3 provide the parts outside the CDR3, is KAGVTQTPRYLIKTRGQQVTLSCSPISGHRSVSWYQQTPGQGLQFLFEYFSETQRNKGNFPGRFSGRQFSNSRSEMNVSTLELGDSALYLCASSPTAASDTIYFGEGSWLTVV.

The chain has TRBV27 and TRBJ1-5; D ambiguous. Trimming removed 3 bases at V and 0 bases at J, with 6 bases between. Germline V gene lookup returns CDR1 MNHEY and CDR2 SMNVEV (reference sequence). CDR3 length: 14 amino acids. CDR3 residues: CASSFRYSNQPQHF. The CDR3 nucleotides read TGTGCCAGCAGTTTCAGGTATAGCAATCAGCCCCAGCATTTT.

Regarding this clone: One end of the junction is discordant with germline, which a read error may explain. This rearrangement joins TRBV7-7 to TRBJ2-5; 10 nucleotides line up with TRBD2. Per germline, CDR1 SSHAT and CDR2 FNYEAQ (reference sequence). This CDR3 comprises 15 residues. DNA for the CDR3: TGTGCTAGCAGCCTCTCCGGACTAGCGGAAGAGACCCAGTACTTC. Amino acids: CASSLSGLAEETQYF. Full variable domain (remainder filled in from reference TRBV7-7 and TRBJ2-5): GAGVSQSPRYKVTKRGQDVTLRCDPISSHATLYWYQQALGQGPEFLTYFNYEAQPDKSGLPSDRFSAERPEGSISTLTIQRTEQRDSAMYRCASSLSGLAEETQYFGPGTRLLVL.

The chain joins TRBV5-6 to TRBJ2-1; weak D call: TRBD2 (6 bases). V was cut by 1 base and J by 6 bases, with 11 bases left in between. Germline CDR1 is SGHDT and CDR2 is YYEEEE. This CDR3 region has 14 residues. The CDR3 nucleotides read TGTGCCAGCAGCTTGTCGGCGGGATTCAATGAGCAGTTCTTC. The encoded protein is CASSLSAGFNEQFF.

The chain uses TRBV6-6 and TRBJ1-1, with D uncertain. The CDR3 is made up of 13 amino acids. CDR1 is MNHNY and CDR2 is SVGAGI in the germline V gene (reference sequence). Trimming removed 4 bases from V and 4 bases from J, with 10 bases in between. The CDR3 spells CASSSWGGTEAFF. CDR3 coding DNA: TGTGCCAGCAGTTCGTGGGGAGGCACTGAAGCTTTCTTT.

This chain connects TRBV18 to TRBJ1-1, with D possibly being TRBD1 (5 bases). Per the germline V gene, CDR1 is KGHSH and CDR2 is LQKENI. This CDR3 spans 15 amino acids. Trimming removed 1 base from V and 4 bases from J, with 13 bases in between. The CDR3 nucleotides read TGTGCCAGCTCACCACTACCTATTCAGGGCACTGAAGCTTTCTTT. Its protein is CASSPLPIQGTEAFF. The full variable domain, rest sourced from reference TRBV18 and TRBJ1-1, is NAGVMQNPRHLVRRRGQEARLRCSPMKGHSHVYWYRQLPEEGLKFMVYLQKENIIDESGMPKERFSAEFPKEGPSILRIQQVVRGDSAAYFCASSPLPIQGTEAFFGQGTRLTVV.

The genes are TRBV25-1 and TRBJ2-7; TRBD2 matches at 7 bases. Germline CDR1 and CDR2: MGHDK and SYGVNS. This CDR3 region has 14 residues. With 8 bases clipped from V and 7 bases from J, the junction kept 14 bases outside the gene matches. This chain's CDR3 is CASGGGTVRLEQYF. The CDR3 DNA sequence: TGTGCCAGCGGGGGGGGGACGGTTCGTCTGGAGCAGTACTTC.

The rearrangement joins TRBV7-9 to TRBJ1-4; 10 nucleotides agree with TRBD1. The V and J ends lost 5 bases and 8 bases, in that order; junction bases with no gene match: 5. This CDR3 region has 14 residues. Per germline, CDR1 SEHNR and CDR2 FQNEAQ (reference sequence). The CDR3 is CASSRQGAREKLFF. The DNA of the CDR3 is TGTGCCAGCAGCCGACAGGGGGCGCGAGAAAAACTGTTTTTT.

This rearrangement joins TRBV9 to TRBJ2-6, with D possibly matching TRBD1 (5 bases). Trimming took off 4 bases at V and 3 bases at J, with 20 bases between the two ends. This CDR3 contains 18 residues. The germline V gene encodes CDR1 SGDLS and CDR2 YYNGEE. CDR3 sequence: CASSPRAGPRGGANVLTF. The CDR3 bases are TGTGCCAGCAGCCCCCGGGCAGGGCCTAGGGGTGGGGCCAACGTCCTGACTTTC.

The rearrangement uses TRBV13 and TRBJ2-6, with 7 bases identical to TRBD2. CDR1 PRHDT and CDR2 FYEKMQ come from the germline V gene (reference sequence). The CDR3 sequence is 17 residues long. With 3 bases clipped from V and 0 bases from J, the junction kept 5 bases outside the gene matches. CDR3 DNA sequence: TGTGCCAGCAGCTTGCGGGGGACCAGCTCTGGGGCCAACGTCCTGACTTTC. This encodes CASSLRGTSSGANVLTF.

The chain employs TRBV18 and TRBJ2-7, with TRBD1 matching 9 bases. CDR3 length: 14 amino acids. V trimming: 3 bases; J trimming: 11 bases; junction bases outside the gene matches: 11. Germline CDR1 reads KGHSH; CDR2 reads LQKENI. The CDR3 region has the DNA TGTGCCAGCTCACCTGGGACAGGGACAAATTATGAGTACTTC. Translating it yields CASSPGTGTNYEYF.